The sequence of this T cell receptor (beta chain) was determined in a study of PD-L1 blockade in urothelial cancer. For the study at large: Samples came from 3 weeks, at the second dose, and 6 weeks into treatment.

TCRdb's copy holds only in-frame clones and misses some; the assay was immunoSEQ multiplex PCR. The sample holds roughly 130,000 clones; less than 85% are singletons and the top ten take 3% to 4%. The time point was: pretreatment peripheral blood. The V and J ends lost 7 bases and 13 bases respectively, with 8 bases between them. The CDR3 sequence is 8 residues long. This receptor was taken from a man in his fifties with urothelial cancer. This sequence joins TRBV23-1 and TRBJ2-7; D is ambiguous. TRBV23-1 carries the ORF label, with uncertain function. The specimen was PBMCs, collected around atezolizumab (anti-PD-L1) treatment. The CDR3 spells CASIAAYF. The CDR3 coding sequence is TGCGCCAGCATAGCAGCTTACTTC.